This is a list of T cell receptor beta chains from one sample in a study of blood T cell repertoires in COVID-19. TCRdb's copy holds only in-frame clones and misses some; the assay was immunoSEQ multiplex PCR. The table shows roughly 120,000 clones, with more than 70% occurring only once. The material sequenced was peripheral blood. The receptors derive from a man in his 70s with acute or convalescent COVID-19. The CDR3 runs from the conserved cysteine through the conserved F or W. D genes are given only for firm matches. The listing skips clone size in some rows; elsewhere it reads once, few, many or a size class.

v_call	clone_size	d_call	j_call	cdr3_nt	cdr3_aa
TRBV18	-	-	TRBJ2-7	TGTGCCAGCTCACCACTTACAGGACCCCACTCCTACGAGCAGTACTTC	CASSPLTGPHSYEQYF
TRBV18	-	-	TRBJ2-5	TGTGCCAGCTCACCGGGCTTCCAAGAGACCCAGTACTTC	CASSPGFQETQYF
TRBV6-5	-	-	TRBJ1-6	TGTGCCAGCTCCCGCGGGGGTAGGAATTCACCCCTCCACTTT	CASSRGGRNSPLHF
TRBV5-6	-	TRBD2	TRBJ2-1	TGTGCCAGCAGCTCGACTAGCGGGGGAGTATTTGGTAATGAGCAGTTCTTC	CASSSTSGGVFGNEQFF
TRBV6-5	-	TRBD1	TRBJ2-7	TGTGCCAGCAGTTATAAAGGGACAGGGGAGACCTACGAGCAGTACTTC	CASSYKGTGETYEQYF
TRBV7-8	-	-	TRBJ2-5	TGTGCCAGCAGCTTATATAGAGAGACCCAGTACTTC	CASSLYRETQYF
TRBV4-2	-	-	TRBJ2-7	TGTGCCAGCAGCCAAGGGAGACAGGCCTACGAGCAGTACTTC	CASSQGRQAYEQYF
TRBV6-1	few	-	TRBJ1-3	TGTGCCAGCAGTGTCCGGCCATATAGCACTGGAAACACCATATATTTT	CASSVRPYSTGNTIYF
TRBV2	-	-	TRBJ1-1	TGTGCCAGCAGTGCTGCAGGGTACACTGAAGCTTTCTTT	CASSAAGYTEAFF
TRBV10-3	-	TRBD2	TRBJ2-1	TGTGCCATCAGTCCCGGGACTAGCGGCCCCAATGAGCAGTTCTTC	CAISPGTSGPNEQFF
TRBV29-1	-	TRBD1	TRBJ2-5	TGCAGCGTTGTGAAGGGGGCAGAGACCCAGTACTTC	CSVVKGAETQYF
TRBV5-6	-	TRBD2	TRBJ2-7	TGTGCCAGCAGCTACGGCGGGGGGGCCCACGAGCAGTACTTC	CASSYGGGAHEQYF
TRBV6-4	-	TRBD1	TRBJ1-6	TGTGCCAGCAGCCCTACAGGGGGTAATTCACCCCTCCACTTT	CASSPTGGNSPLHF
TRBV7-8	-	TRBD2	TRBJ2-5	TGTGCCAGCAGCTTAGGGGCCACTAGCGTGATCCAAGAGACCCAGTACTTC	CASSLGATSVIQETQYF
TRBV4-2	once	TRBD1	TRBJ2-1	TGTGCCAGCAGCCAAGGGTCCCGCGACAGGGCCTACAATGAGCAGTTCTTC	CASSQGSRDRAYNEQFF
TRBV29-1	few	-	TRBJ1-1	TGCAGCGTTGAAATTGGAGTGAACACTGAAGCTTTCTTT	CSVEIGVNTEAFF
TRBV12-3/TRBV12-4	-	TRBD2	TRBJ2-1	TGTGCCAGCAGTTTCGGGACTAGCCATGAGCAGTTCTTC	CASSFGTSHEQFF
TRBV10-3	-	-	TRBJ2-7	TGTGCCACCCAAGTGACTAGTGCAGAAGAGCAGTACTTC	CATQVTSAEEQYF
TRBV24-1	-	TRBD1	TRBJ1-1	TGTGCCACCAGGGGAGGACAGGGGAACACTGAAGCTTTCTTT	CATRGGQGNTEAFF
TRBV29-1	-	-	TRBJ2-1	TGCAGCGCCAACAATGAGCAGTTCTTC	CSANNEQFF
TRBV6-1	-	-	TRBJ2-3	TGTGCCAGCAGTGAGCGGAGCACAGATACGCAGTATTTT	CASSERSTDTQYF
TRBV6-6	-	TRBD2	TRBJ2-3	TGTGCCAGCAGTTACTCGGTCGGCGGGGGAGGAGATACGCAGTATTTT	CASSYSVGGGGDTQYF
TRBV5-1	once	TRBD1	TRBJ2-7	TGCGCCAGCAGCCAGACACAGGGGGCGGTCGAGCAGTACTTC	CASSQTQGAVEQYF
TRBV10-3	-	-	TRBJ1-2	TGTGCCATCAGTGAGTCCTTGGGGGGATCATATGGCTACACCTTC	CAISESLGGSYGYTF
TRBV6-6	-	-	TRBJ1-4	TGTGCCAGCAGTCGGGACGACCAAGGCGGGACTAATGAAAAACTGTTTTTT	CASSRDDQGGTNEKLFF
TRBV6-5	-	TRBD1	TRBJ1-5	TGTGCCAGCAGTTTAGGCGGACAGGGCAATCAGCCCCAGCATTTT	CASSLGGQGNQPQHF
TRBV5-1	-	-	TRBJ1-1	TGCGCCAGCAGCCGACAGGTGAACACTGAAGCTTTCTTT	CASSRQVNTEAFF
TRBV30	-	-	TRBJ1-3	TGTGCCTGGACCTTTGGACAGCATCGAAACACCATATATTTT	CAWTFGQHRNTIYF
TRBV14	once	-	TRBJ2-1	TGTGCCAGCAGCCCCTGGAGGACAGTAGCCTACAATGAGCAGTTCTTC	CASSPWRTVAYNEQFF
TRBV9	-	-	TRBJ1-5	TGTGCCAGCAGCGTAGCTCCAGATAGCAATCAGCCCCAGCATTTT	CASSVAPDSNQPQHF
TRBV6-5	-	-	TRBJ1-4	TGTGCCAGCCGAGGGATCCAGGAAAAACTGTTTTTT	CASRGIQEKLFF
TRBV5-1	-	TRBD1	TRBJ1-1	TGCGCCAGCAGCTTGCCCCAGGGGGGCACTGAAGCTTTCTTT	CASSLPQGGTEAFF
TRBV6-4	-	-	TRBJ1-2	TGTGCCAGCAGTTTATGGGTAGGGGCTAACTATGGCTACACCTTC	CASSLWVGANYGYTF
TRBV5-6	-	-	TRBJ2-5	TGTGCCAGCTGCTTGGGGTGGGGGGAAGAGACCCAGTACTTC	CASCLGWGEETQYF
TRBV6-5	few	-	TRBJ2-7	TGTGCCAGCAGAGATGCCAGGGGTGGCGAGCAGTACTTC	CASRDARGGEQYF
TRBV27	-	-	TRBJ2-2	TGTGCCAGCAGTTTTGGAGGCACCGGGGAGCTGTTTTTT	CASSFGGTGELFF
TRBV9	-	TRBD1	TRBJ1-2	TGTGCCAGCGGGGGACAGGGCTTAGGTCGGTATGGCTACACCTTC	CASGGQGLGRYGYTF
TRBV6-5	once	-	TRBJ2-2	TGTGCCAGCACCCAAGTTGCAGCCGGGGAGCTGTTTTTT	CASTQVAAGELFF
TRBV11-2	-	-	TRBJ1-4	TGTGCCAGCACCGATCCGGGGTGGGGAGAAAAACTGTTTTTT	CASTDPGWGEKLFF
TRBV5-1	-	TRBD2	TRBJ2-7	TGCGCCAGCAGCTCGGGCGGGGGGAGCTACGAGCAGTACTTC	CASSSGGGSYEQYF